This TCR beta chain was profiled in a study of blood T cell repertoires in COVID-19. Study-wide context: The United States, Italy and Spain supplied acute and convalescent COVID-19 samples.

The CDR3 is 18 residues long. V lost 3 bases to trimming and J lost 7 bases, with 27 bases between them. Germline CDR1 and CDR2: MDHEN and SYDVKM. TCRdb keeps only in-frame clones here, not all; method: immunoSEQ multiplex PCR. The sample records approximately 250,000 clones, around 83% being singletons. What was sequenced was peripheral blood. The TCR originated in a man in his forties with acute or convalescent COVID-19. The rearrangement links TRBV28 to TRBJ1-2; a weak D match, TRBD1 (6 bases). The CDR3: CASSFGIVGAPGFGGYTF. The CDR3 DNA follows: TGTGCCAGCAGTTTCGGAATCGTGGGGGCCCCCGGTTTTGGTGGCTACACCTTC.